One sample yielded the 14 T cell receptor beta chains listed below, sequenced in a study of T cell changes during pregnancy in multiple sclerosis. Method: immunoSEQ multiplex PCR; TCRdb's copy keeps in-frame clones and lacks some. Of some 38,000 clones listed, around nine tenths are singletons. The sample here was CD4+ T cells from peripheral blood mononuclear cells, taken in the second trimester of pregnancy. Receptors were obtained from a female donor in good health, enrolled as a control in a pregnancy study.

The CDR3: CASSLEGAREQYF. The DNA of the CDR3 is TGTGCCAGCAGCTTAGAGGGGGCCAGGGAGCAGTACTTC. This sequence joins TRBV7-3 and TRBJ2-7, with 7 bases fitting TRBD1. The CDR3 is 13 amino acids. V was pared by 2 bases and J by 7 bases, with 5 bases of the junction left unmatched. The germline V gene encodes CDR1 SGHTA and CDR2 FQGTGA.

The chain has TRBV25-1 and TRBJ1-6; weak D call: TRBD1 (6 bases). This CDR3 contains 14 residues. Per germline, CDR1 MGHDK and CDR2 SYGVNS. Trimming took 4 bases from V and 7 from J, leaving 11 bases between them. The CDR3 sequence: CASSGTGLNSPLHF. The CDR3 DNA reads as TGTGCCAGCAGTGGTACAGGGCTGAATTCACCCCTCCACTTT.

V usage is TRBV11-3 and J usage is TRBJ2-3; perhaps TRBD2 as D (5 bases). With 6 bases removed from V and 6 bases from J, the gap between germline ends came to 10 bases. The CDR3 spans 12 residues. Per the germline V gene, CDR1 is SGHNT and CDR2 is YENEEA. The CDR3 DNA follows: TGTGCCAGCAGTTCCGTAGCGGATACGCAGTATTTT. Translation gives CASSSVADTQYF.

This clone was observed a single time. The chain couples TRBV9 to TRBJ1-1; 9 bases map to TRBD1. The CDR3 length is 15 residues. Germline-derived CDR1 and CDR2 are SGDLS and YYNGEE. The J segment lost 1 base and the V segment lost 4 bases, leaving 5 bases of the junction unmatched. The CDR3 spells CASSSPDRGNTEAFF. The CDR3 nucleotides are TGTGCCAGCAGCTCACCGGACAGGGGGAACACTGAAGCTTTCTTT.

V gene TRBV4-3 combines with J gene TRBJ2-2; D unclear. In germline, CDR1 is LGHNA, CDR2 YSLEER. Trimming pared 1 base from V and 8 bases from J, leaving 17 bases between. This CDR3 has 16 residues. CDR3 loop: CASSQGLARTPGELFF. The CDR3, as DNA: TGCGCCAGCAGCCAAGGATTAGCCAGAACACCGGGGGAGCTGTTTTTT.

J is TRBJ1-2 and V is TRBV7-2, with D hard to call. Trimming pared 3 bases from V and 4 bases from J, leaving 12 bases between. Germline CDR1 and CDR2: SGHTA and FQGNSA. The CDR3 runs 14 residues. CDR3 in amino acids: CASSLTWVGYGYTF. As DNA, the CDR3 is TGTGCCAGCAGCTTGACATGGGTCGGCTATGGCTACACCTTC. The full variable domain, in which reference TRBV7-2 and TRBJ1-2 provide the parts outside the CDR3, is GAGVSQSPSNKVTEKGKDVELRCDPISGHTALYWYRQSLGQGLEFLIYFQGNSAPDKSGLPSDRFSAERTGGSVSTLTIQRTQQEDSAVYLCASSLTWVGYGYTFGSGTRLTVV.

The V and J genes are TRBV5-1 and TRBJ1-4, with 9 bases matching TRBD1. With V trimmed by 4 bases and J by 7 bases, 14 bases remained unmatched. CDR1 is SGHRS, CDR2 YFSETQ, per germline. The CDR3 spans 17 residues. CDR3 amino acids: CASSRGSGQGKSEKLFF. CDR3 nucleotide sequence: TGCGCCAGCAGCCGCGGGTCCGGACAGGGGAAGTCTGAAAAACTGTTTTTT.

The V call is TRBV28, the J call TRBJ2-5; D uncertain. V lost 5 bases and J 5 bases, leaving 6 bases between the germline ends. The CDR3 length is 11 residues. Germline V CDR1 and CDR2: MDHEN, SYDVKM. The CDR3 protein is CASSVRETQYF. Written as DNA, the CDR3 is TGTGCCAGCAGTGTGAGGGAGACCCAGTACTTC. The full variable domain, in which reference TRBV28 and TRBJ2-5 provide the parts outside the CDR3, is DVKVTQSSRYLVKRTGEKVFLECVQDMDHENMFWYRQDPGLGLRLIYFSYDVKMKEKGDIPEGYSVSREKKERFSLILESASTNQTSMYLCASSVRETQYFGPGTRLLVL.

The CDR3 DNA reads as TGTGCCAGCAGCCAAGGACTAGCGGGGGCAAACACCGGGGAGCTGTTTTTT. It translates to CASSQGLAGANTGELFF. The V gene is TRBV7-2, the J gene TRBJ2-2; 13 bases agree with TRBD2. Trimming removed 5 bases from V and 2 bases from J; junction bases left unmatched: 5. Germline V gene data show CDR1 as SGHTA and CDR2 as FQGNSA. This CDR3 comprises 17 residues.

The rearrangement links TRBV5-4 to TRBJ2-4; TRBD2 matches at 9 bases. The CDR3 spans 17 residues. Germline V gene lookup returns CDR1 SGHNT and CDR2 YYREEE (reference sequence). V gave up 4 bases and J gave up 8 bases; unmatched junction bases: 16. Written as DNA, the CDR3 is TGTGCCAGCAGCCCCCGTAAGGTAGCGGGGGAGGGTTACATTCAGTACTTC. Translating gives CASSPRKVAGEGYIQYF.

The chain links TRBV30 to TRBJ2-5, with 9 bases lining up with TRBD2. V lost 8 bases to trimming and J lost 0 bases; unmatched junction nucleotides: 4. The CDR3 spans 13 residues. The germline V gene encodes CDR1 GTSNPN and CDR2 SVGIG (reference sequence). The CDR3 nucleotides are TGTGCCCGAGCGGGGGGCCACCAAGAGACCCAGTACTTC. This encodes CARAGGHQETQYF.

The genes are TRBV4-3 and TRBJ2-2, with TRBD1 identical over 8 bases. The CDR3 sequence is 17 residues long. J gave up 3 bases and V 1 base, and 7 bases lay outside the gene matches. The germline V gene encodes CDR1 LGHNA and CDR2 YSLEER. The CDR3 DNA follows: TGCGCCAGCAGCCAAGGAGGAGGGACAGGTTACACCGGGGAGCTGTTTTTT. Amino acids: CASSQGGGTGYTGELFF.

This rearrangement joins TRBV29-1 to TRBJ1-2; TRBD1 aligns across 7 bases. V trimming: 0 bases; J trimming: 8 bases; junction bases outside the gene matches: 6. The germline V gene encodes CDR1 SQVTM and CDR2 ANQGSEA. This CDR3 is built from 13 residues. The CDR3 loop reads CSVEDDRASGYTF. CDR3 bases: TGCAGCGTTGAAGATGACAGGGCGAGCGGCTACACCTTC.

The rearrangement joins TRBV12-2 to TRBJ2-7; the table's D call of TRBD1 was not tested on the DNA. TRBV12-2 is a pseudogene. The CDR3 runs to 14 residues. In DNA form, the CDR3 reads TGTGCAAGTCGCTCCGGGACAGGGGAGTACGAGCAGTACTTC. Its translation is CASRSGTGEYEQYF.